A selection of T cell receptor beta chains follows, all from one sample in a study of T cells in Graves' hyperthyroidism and ophthalmopathy. TCRdb recomputed calls from the multiplex PCR reads with MiXCR, one row per CDR3 protein. The data show fewer than 900,000 distinct CDR3 sequences, with about 15% seen just once and under 10% held by the top ten. The sample consisted of blood. These receptors were taken from a man between 18 and 35 years old with Graves' hyperthyroidism. Each CDR3 is given with its conserved first and last residue. A D gene is named only where the DNA matches it firmly. Rows give clone size only sometimes, using once, few, many, or a class for an expanded clone.

>TRBJ1-1|many|TRBV18|NA
TGTGCCAGCTCACCACAGCCGAACACTGAAGCTTTCTTT
CASSPQPNTEAFF
>TRBJ2-2|many|TRBV28|TRBD1
TGTGCCAGCAGTTTACCCACAGGGGCGGACGGGGAGCTGTTTTTT
CASSLPTGADGELFF
>TRBJ2-5|many|TRBV7-3|NA
TGTGCCAGCAGCTTAACGGCTAGCGTGGCCCAGTACTTC
CASSLTASVAQYF
>TRBJ2-1|many|TRBV29-1|NA
TGCAGCGTTGTTGTGGCTGAGCAGTTCTTC
CSVVVAEQFF
>TRBJ1-5|many|TRBV20-1|NA
TGCAGTGCTGCGGGGGATAGCAATCAGCCCCAGCATTTT
CSAAGDSNQPQHF
>TRBJ2-3|many|TRBV11-2|TRBD2
TGTGCCAGCAGCTTCGGACTAGTTGTTACGCAGTATTTT
CASSFGLVVTQYF
>TRBJ2-3|few|TRBV27|TRBD2
TGTGCCAGCAGTTACCTAGCGGGAGGAGATACGCAGTATTTT
CASSYLAGGDTQYF
>TRBJ1-4|many|TRBV28|NA
TGTGCCAGCAGTTTGGGATTCGGGGGCGGGACTAATGAAAAACTGTTTTTT
CASSLGFGGGTNEKLFF
>TRBJ1-5|many|TRBV12-3/TRBV12-4|NA
TGTGCCAGCAGTTTTGCCCTCCACGCTCAGCCCCAGCATTTT
CASSFALHAQPQHF
>TRBJ1-2|NA|TRBV29-1|NA
TGCAGCGTTGATGGTAGGGGTAGCTATGGCTACACCTTC
CSVDGRGSYGYTF
>TRBJ1-5|NA|TRBV3-1|TRBD1
TGTGCCAGCAGCCAAGAACGGGGGACAGGTCAGCCCCAGCATTTT
CASSQERGTGQPQHF
>TRBJ2-7|NA|TRBV24-1|NA
TGTGCCACCAGTGATTCCGACAGCTCCTACGAGCAGTACTTC
CATSDSDSSYEQYF
>TRBJ2-3|few|TRBV28|NA
TGTGCCAGCGACCAAACCGGGGGTGCAGATACGCAGTATTTT
CASDQTGGADTQYF
>TRBJ2-7|NA|TRBV9|TRBD2
TGTGCCAGCAGCCGTGGACTCCCGAGACTAGCGGAGAGATACGAGCAGTACTTC
CASSRGLPRLAERYEQYF
>TRBJ2-3|many|TRBV12-3/TRBV12-4|NA
TGTGCCAGCAGTTTTCTAATTTCAGATACGCAGTATTTT
CASSFLISDTQYF
>TRBJ2-4|NA|TRBV3-1|NA
TGTGCCAGCAGCCAGACAACGAGGGAGGGGGCCGGGTACATTCAGTACTTC
CASSQTTREGAGYIQYF